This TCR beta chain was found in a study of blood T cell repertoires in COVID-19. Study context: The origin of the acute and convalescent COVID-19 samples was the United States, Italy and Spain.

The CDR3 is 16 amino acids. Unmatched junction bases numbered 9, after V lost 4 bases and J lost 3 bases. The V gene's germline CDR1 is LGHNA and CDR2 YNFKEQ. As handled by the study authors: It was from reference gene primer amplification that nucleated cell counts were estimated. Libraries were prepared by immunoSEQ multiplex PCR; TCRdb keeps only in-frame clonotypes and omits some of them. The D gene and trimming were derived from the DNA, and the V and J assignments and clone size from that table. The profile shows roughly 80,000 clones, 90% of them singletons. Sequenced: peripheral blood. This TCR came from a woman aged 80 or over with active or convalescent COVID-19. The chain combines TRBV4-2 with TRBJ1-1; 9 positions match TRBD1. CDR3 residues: CASSPRTGELDTEAFF. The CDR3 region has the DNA TGTGCCAGCAGCCCGCGGACAGGGGAGTTGGACACTGAAGCTTTCTTT.